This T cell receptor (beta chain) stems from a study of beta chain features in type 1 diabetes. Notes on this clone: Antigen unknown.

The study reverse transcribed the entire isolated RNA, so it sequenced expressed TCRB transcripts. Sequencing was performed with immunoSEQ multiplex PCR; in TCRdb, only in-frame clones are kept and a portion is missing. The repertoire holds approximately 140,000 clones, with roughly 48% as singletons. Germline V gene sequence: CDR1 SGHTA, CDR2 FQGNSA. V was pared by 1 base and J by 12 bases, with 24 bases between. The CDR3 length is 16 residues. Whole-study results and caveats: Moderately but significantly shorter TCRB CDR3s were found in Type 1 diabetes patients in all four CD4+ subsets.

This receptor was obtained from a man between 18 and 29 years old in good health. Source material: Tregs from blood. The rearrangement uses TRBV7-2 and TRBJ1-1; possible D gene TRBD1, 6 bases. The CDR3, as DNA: TGTGCCAGCAGCTTAGGGGGGACATGGAGGTTGGGGTTTCCTTTCTTT. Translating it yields CASSLGGTWRLGFPFF.